This TCR beta chain was profiled in a study of blood T cell repertoires in COVID-19. About the study: Acute and convalescent COVID-19 samples came from the United States, Italy and Spain. T cells, B-cell-depleted T cells, or PBMCs supplied cDNA or gDNA.

How the authors handled the data: Amplifying reference gene primers gave estimates of nucleated cell counts. TCRdb's table, derived via immunoSEQ multiplex PCR, lists solely in-frame clones and lacks some. The DNA gave D and trimming, while V, J and clone size come from that table. There are tens of thousands of clones in the sample; approximately 80% occur only once, and 15% to 20% lies in the top ten. The CDR3 consists of 13 residues. The germline gives CDR1 MNHEY, CDR2 SVGEGT. V was clipped by 5 bases and J by 3 bases; unmatched bases: 3. This receptor was taken from a man aged 70-80 years with acute or convalescent COVID-19. The source material was peripheral blood. V usage is TRBV6-2 or TRBV6-3 and J usage is TRBJ1-2; TRBD1 matches at 7 bases. CDR3 residues: CASSRDSYYGYTF. The DNA for the CDR3 is TGTGCCAGCAGTCGGGACAGCTACTATGGCTACACCTTC.